This T cell receptor (beta chain) was documented in a study of cytomegalovirus exposure and HLA in healthy donors. The table came from immunoSEQ multiplex PCR; TCRdb's copy has only in-frame clones and leaves some out. The sample lists around 73,000 clones, over 85% occurring once. The V and J ends lost 6 bases and 6 bases, in that order; junction bases with no gene match: 4. Germline V gives CDR1 KGHSH, CDR2 LQKENI. CDR3 length: 14 amino acids. The chain combines TRBV18 with TRBJ2-2, with 10 bases that match TRBD1. Sample: PBMCs. The receptor comes from a young woman in good health and CMV-seropositive. This CDR3 is CASSRDRGAGELFF. As DNA, the CDR3 is TGTGCCAGCTCCCGGGACAGGGGAGCCGGGGAGCTGTTTTTT.